This TCR beta chain came from a study of T cell repertoires in cytomegalovirus infection. V was shortened by 1 base and J by 0 bases, with 9 bases between the two germline ends. CDR3 length: 16 amino acids. CDR1 and CDR2 from the germline V gene are SGHVS and FNYEAQ. This clonotype occurred a few times. What it binds is not known. In TCRdb, the reads were re-called with MiXCR into one record per CDR3 protein. The top ten hold 45% to 60% of the sample, which has 110,000 to 150,000 distinct CDR3 sequences, over 25% seen once. The chain carries TRBV7-6 and TRBJ1-4; D is unclear. This receptor was taken from a human donor in good health (CMV status not recorded). Some clones in this sample may be carry-over from other donors' samples. This specimen was CD8+ T cells from cultured PBMCs, taken from culture after CMV antigen stimulation. In nucleotides, the CDR3 is TGTGCCAGCAGCTTAGGCTACAGTGCAACTAATGAAAAACTGTTTTTT. Amino acid sequence: CASSLGYSATNEKLFF.